The 19 T cell receptor beta chains below come from one sample, sequenced in a study of blood T cells in healthy people across ages. Alongside a J-beta primer mix, a sample-barcoded 5' primer served in a second PCR lasting about 7 to 11 cycles. TCRdb analysed the 5' RACE reads with MiXCR anew, one entry per CDR3 protein. The sample holds over 1,200,000 distinct CDR3 sequences, approximately 60% seen once. The sample comprised blood. The receptors shown here come from a man between 18 and 29 years old in good health.

The chain joins TRBV4-3 to TRBJ2-3; 9 nucleotides line up with TRBD1. The trim removed 3 bases at V and 4 bases at J, leaving 11 bases unmatched. The CDR3 covers 17 residues. Germline assignment: CDR1 LGHNA and CDR2 YSLEER. CDR3 protein: CASSHAEPGQGSDTQYF. The CDR3, as DNA: TGCGCCAGCAGCCACGCAGAACCGGGACAGGGATCAGATACGCAGTATTTT.

This clonotype was counted a few times. This chain connects TRBV11-2 to TRBJ2-3; no clear D. Per the germline V gene, CDR1 is SGHAT and CDR2 is FQNNGV. The CDR3 spans 14 residues. With 1 base removed from V and 5 bases from J, the gap between germline ends came to 10 bases. As DNA, the CDR3 is TGTGCCAGCAGCTTAGCGCTATTGGGAGATACGCAGTATTTT. It encodes CASSLALLGDTQYF.

About this clonotype: A read error may explain this, as a much larger clone is one base away. This sequence joins TRBV4-1 and TRBJ2-2; a weak D match, TRBD1 (6 bases). This CDR3 has 15 amino acids. V was trimmed by 1 base and J by 4 bases, leaving 10 bases between them. Germline CDR1 reads MGHRA; CDR2 reads YSYEKL. The CDR3: CASSQARGGTGELFF. Here the CDR3 DNA reads TGCGCCAGCAGCCAAGCCCGAGGGGGCACCGGGGAGCTGTTTTTT.

This chain links TRBV6-2 or TRBV6-3 with TRBJ1-2; no definite D call. The CDR3 is 12 amino acids. Germline loops: CDR1 MNHEY, CDR2 SVGEGT. Trimming pared 2 bases from V and 8 bases from J, leaving 9 bases between. The CDR3 spells CASSYDGSGYTF. In DNA form, the CDR3 reads TGTGCCAGCAGTTACGATGGAAGCGGCTACACCTTC.

CDR3 residues: CASSQDWGQGSHEQFF. CDR3 in DNA: TGTGCCAGCAGCCAAGATTGGGGACAGGGATCCCATGAGCAGTTCTTC. V usage is TRBV3-1 and J usage is TRBJ2-1; 9 bases agree with TRBD1. The germline gives CDR1 LGHDT, CDR2 YNNKEL (reference sequence). This CDR3 has 16 residues. V shed 0 bases, J shed 8 bases, and the junction held 8 bases outside the gene matches.

This clonotype was seen only once. The CDR3 DNA sequence: TGTGCCAGCAGCTTCCCCATTCCAGCGGGGTACAACACCGGGGAGCTGTTTTTT. Its protein is CASSFPIPAGYNTGELFF. This chain links TRBV7-6 with TRBJ2-2, with 7 bases that match TRBD2. V shed 3 bases and J 2 bases; nucleotides not matched to a gene: 12. CDR3 length: 18 residues. Germline V gene lookup returns CDR1 SGHVS and CDR2 FNYEAQ.

The V call is TRBV20-1, the J call TRBJ1-5; tentatively, D is TRBD1 (5 bases). CDR3 size: 15 residues. Germline V CDR1 and CDR2: DFQATT, SNEGSKA (reference sequence). With 0 bases removed from V and 5 bases from J, the gap between germline ends came to 14 bases. CDR3 coding DNA: TGCAGTGCTAGAGACTTTTGGGGGGACCATCAGCCCCAGCATTTT. Amino acid sequence: CSARDFWGDHQPQHF.

The rearrangement uses TRBV29-1 and TRBJ2-3, with 10 bases aligning to TRBD2. V trimming: 7 bases; J trimming: 2 bases; junction bases outside the gene matches: 6. Germline loops: CDR1 SQVTM, CDR2 ANQGSEA. This CDR3 contains 14 residues. CDR3: CSATSGITTDTQYF. Here the CDR3 DNA reads TGCAGCGCCACTAGCGGGATTACCACAGATACGCAGTATTTT.

The chain recombines TRBV6-2 or TRBV6-3 with TRBJ2-7, with a weak D call TRBD2 (6 bases). The V and J ends lost 8 bases and 5 bases respectively, with 22 bases between them. The CDR3 sequence is 15 residues long. Per the germline V gene, CDR1 is MNHEY and CDR2 is SVGEGT. CDR3 nucleotides: TGTGCCAGCGGGACTCCCGTGTCCTGGTCCCACGAGCAGTACTTC. Translating it yields CASGTPVSWSHEQYF.

This clonotype was found a few times. The genes are TRBV4-1 and TRBJ1-2, with 8 bases aligning to TRBD1. This CDR3 is 14 amino acids long. The ends lost 1 base at V and 7 bases at J; junction bases unmatched: 5. The V gene's germline CDR1 is MGHRA and CDR2 YSYEKL. The CDR3 DNA reads as TGCGCCAGCAGCCAAGGGGGACAGGAGCCTGGCTACACCTTC. Its translation: CASSQGGQEPGYTF.

In this sample, this clonotype turned up once. The chain couples TRBV20-1 to TRBJ1-2; 8 nucleotides line up with TRBD1. In germline, CDR1 is DFQATT, CDR2 SNEGSKA (reference sequence). V shed 5 bases and J 6 bases; nucleotides not matched to a gene: 11. CDR3 length: 14 amino acids. The CDR3 here is CSAEGTGQGDGYTF. The CDR3 DNA sequence: TGCAGTGCTGAGGGGACAGGACAAGGGGATGGCTACACCTTC.

CDR3 sequence reads: CASRHRGGGNEQFF. As DNA, the CDR3 is TGTGCCAGCAGGCACCGAGGAGGGGGCAATGAGCAGTTCTTC. V usage is TRBV14 and J usage is TRBJ2-1, with D possibly called TRBD1 or TRBD2 (6 bases each). Germline V gene lookup returns CDR1 SGHDN and CDR2 FVKESK. Trimming took off 6 bases at V and 6 bases at J, with 15 bases between the two ends. The length of the CDR3 is 14 residues.

The V and J genes are TRBV6-1 and TRBJ2-3; 7 bases match TRBD2. This CDR3 spans 17 amino acids. Per germline, CDR1 MNHNS and CDR2 SASEGT. The J segment lost 0 bases and the V segment lost 6 bases, leaving 12 bases of the junction unmatched. This CDR3 reads CASRASPAGISTDTQYF. As DNA, the CDR3 is TGTGCCAGCAGAGCCAGCCCAGCGGGGATTAGCACAGATACGCAGTATTTT.

The J gene is TRBJ2-1, the V gene TRBV7-9; 10 bases line up with TRBD1. The CDR3 runs 15 residues. The germline V gene encodes CDR1 SEHNR and CDR2 FQNEAQ (reference sequence). The junction had 10 bases not matched to a gene; V was cut back by 4 bases and J by 10 bases. CDR3 sequence: CASSYLGQGTGEQFF. In DNA, the CDR3 is TGTGCCAGCAGCTACCTGGGACAGGGGACGGGAGAGCAGTTCTTC. The full variable domain, rest sourced from reference TRBV7-9 and TRBJ2-1, is DTGVSQNPRHKITKRGQNVTFRCDPISEHNRLYWYRQTLGQGPEFLTYFQNEAQLEKSRLLSDRFSAERPKGSFSTLEIQRTEQGDSAMYLCASSYLGQGTGEQFFGPGTRLTVL.

The chain couples TRBV6-5 to TRBJ2-7; D is possibly TRBD1 (6 bases). The CDR3 has 14 residues. Germline V lookup: CDR1 MNHEY, CDR2 SVGAGI. Trimming took off 6 bases at V and 3 bases at J, with 15 bases between the two ends. The CDR3 bases are TGTGCCAGCAGCGCAGGGGCCTCCCTCTACGAGCAGTACTTC. It is translated as CASSAGASLYEQYF.

This clonotype was seen more than once but under ten times. The chain recombines TRBV6-1 with TRBJ1-1; D not certain. The CDR3 has 13 amino acids. Trimming left V 4 bases short and J 3 bases short, with 9 bases between. Germline CDR1 is MNHNS and CDR2 is SASEGT. The CDR3 is CASSVDRDTEAFF. CDR3 bases: TGTGCCAGCAGTGTTGATAGGGACACTGAAGCTTTCTTT.

Only a few counts were recorded for this clonotype. The V call is TRBV10-3, the J call TRBJ1-5, with no clear D. V lost 3 bases and J 0 bases, leaving 6 bases between the germline ends. Germline CDR1 and CDR2: ENHRY and SYGVKD. The CDR3 spans 14 residues. This chain's CDR3 is CAISDTYSNQPQHF. Here the CDR3 DNA reads TGTGCCATCAGTGACACCTATAGCAATCAGCCCCAGCATTTT.

This rearrangement joins TRBV25-1 to TRBJ2-5, with a weak D call TRBD1 (6 bases). This CDR3 is built from 13 residues. Germline CDR1 reads MGHDK; CDR2 reads SYGVNS. Trimming took off 4 bases at V and 2 bases at J, with 8 bases between the two ends. CDR3: CASSAQGQETQYF. For the CDR3, the DNA is TGTGCCAGCAGTGCACAGGGTCAAGAGACCCAGTACTTC.

The chain recombines TRBV6-5 with TRBJ2-3, with 11 bases fitting TRBD2. CDR3 length: 16 residues. From germline, CDR1 is MNHEY and CDR2 SVGAGI. V dropped 0 bases and J dropped 4; count of bases not matched to a gene: 3. CDR3 bases: TGTGCCAGCAGTTACTCAACTAGCGGGAGTGCAGATACGCAGTATTTT. This gives the protein CASSYSTSGSADTQYF.